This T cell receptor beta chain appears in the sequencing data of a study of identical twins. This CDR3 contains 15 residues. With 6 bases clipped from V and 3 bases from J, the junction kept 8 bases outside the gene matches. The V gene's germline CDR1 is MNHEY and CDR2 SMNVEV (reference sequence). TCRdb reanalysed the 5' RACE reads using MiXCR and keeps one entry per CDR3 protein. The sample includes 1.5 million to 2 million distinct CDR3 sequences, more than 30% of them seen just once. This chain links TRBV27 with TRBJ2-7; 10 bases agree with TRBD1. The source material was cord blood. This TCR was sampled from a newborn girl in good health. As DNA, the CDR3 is TGTGCCAGCAGGCGGGACAGGGGAGGTTACTACGAGCAGTACTTC. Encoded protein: CASRRDRGGYYEQYF.